Each of the 10 T cell receptor beta chains below was sequenced from the same sample in a study of blood T cell repertoires in COVID-19. Sequencing was performed with immunoSEQ multiplex PCR; in TCRdb, only in-frame clones are kept and a portion is missing. Of approximately 180,000 clones in the sample, roughly 80% were seen once. The sequenced sample was PBMCs or T cells enriched from blood (not recorded which). These receptors came from a woman between 45 and 65 years old who had recovered from COVID-19.

V and J are TRBV5-1 and TRBJ2-7; 9 bases are a match to TRBD2. V lost 0 bases to trimming and J lost 4 bases; unmatched junction nucleotides: 11. Germline V lookup: CDR1 SGHRS, CDR2 YFSETQ. This CDR3 comprises 17 residues. Here the CDR3 DNA reads TGCGCCAGCAGCTTGGCCTGGGCGGAGACTAGCGGTTACGAGCAGTACTTC. Its protein is CASSLAWAETSGYEQYF.

This sequence joins TRBV5-4 and TRBJ2-2, with 13 bases lining up with TRBD2. J was trimmed by 0 bases and V by 4 bases; bases with no gene match: 3. The V gene's germline CDR1 is SGHNT and CDR2 YYREEE (reference sequence). This CDR3 contains 17 residues. For the CDR3, the DNA is TGTGCCAGCAGCGTGACTAGCGGGAGGACGAACACCGGGGAGCTGTTTTTT. Its translation: CASSVTSGRTNTGELFF.

CDR3 nucleotides: TGTGCCACCTCCTCGGACAGGGGGCGCCGGGAGACCCAGTACTTC. Its translation is CATSSDRGRRETQYF. This rearrangement joins TRBV24-1 to TRBJ2-5; 11 bases are a match to TRBD1. CDR1 and CDR2 (germline): KGHDR, SFDVKD. J lost 5 bases, V lost 9 bases, and 10 bases had no gene match. This CDR3 is 15 amino acids long.

V usage is TRBV30 and J usage is TRBJ2-3, with TRBD2 identical over 7 bases. The junction had 7 bases not matched to a gene; V was cut back by 4 bases and J by 0 bases. Germline loops: CDR1 GTSNPN, CDR2 SVGIG (reference sequence). The length of the CDR3 is 15 residues. Written as DNA, the CDR3 is TGTGCCTGGATGGGAGGGCCCCTTAGCACAGATACGCAGTATTTT. As protein: CAWMGGPLSTDTQYF.

The V call is TRBV12-3 or TRBV12-4, the J call TRBJ1-4; the D is unclear. CDR3 length: 13 residues. Trimming took 3 bases from V and 6 from J, leaving 8 bases between them. The CDR3 coding sequence is TGTGCCAGCAGTTTGGAGATATATGAAAAACTGTTTTTT. Its protein is CASSLEIYEKLFF.

The chain combines TRBV7-8 with TRBJ2-1; the D gene is possibly TRBD2 (5 bases). The V gene's germline CDR1 is SGHVS and CDR2 FQNEAQ. The CDR3 is 11 residues long. V was clipped by 8 bases and J by 10 bases, with 12 bases between them. CDR3 nucleotide sequence: TGTGCCAGCGCTTCGACGGGGGAGCAGTTCTTC. It yields the protein CASASTGEQFF.

This sequence joins TRBV6-5 and TRBJ1-3; possible D gene TRBD1, 5 bases. The CDR3 length is 15 residues. The germline V and J ends were trimmed by 6 bases and 4 bases, with 16 bases remaining between them. CDR1 is MNHEY and CDR2 is SVGAGI in the germline V gene. The DNA for the CDR3 is TGTGCCAGCAGCCCCGGGGGGACGGGAGGAAACACCATATATTTT. Protein sequence: CASSPGGTGGNTIYF.

The V gene is TRBV7-2, the J gene TRBJ1-5; no clear D. CDR3 size: 15 residues. Germline-derived CDR1 and CDR2 are SGHTA and FQGNSA. V was trimmed by 2 bases and J by 6 bases, leaving 14 bases between them. CDR3 nucleotides: TGTGCCAGCAGCTTACTGGCTTCCAGTGGTCAGCCCCAGCATTTT. Translating gives CASSLLASSGQPQHF.

The table lists this clone with a count of one. The chain carries TRBV5-1 and TRBJ2-1; TRBD2 aligns across 7 bases. V gave up 5 bases and J gave up 2 bases; unmatched junction bases: 7. This CDR3 comprises 15 residues. The germline V gene has CDR1 SGHRS and CDR2 YFSETQ. The CDR3 sequence: CASSLAGEPYNEQFF. The CDR3, as DNA: TGCGCCAGCAGTCTCGCGGGAGAACCCTACAATGAGCAGTTCTTC.

This clone was counted between two and nine times. J is TRBJ1-3 and V is TRBV3-1 (or the pseudogene TRBV3-2), with D perhaps TRBD1 (5 bases). V was pared by 4 bases and J by 6 bases, with 13 bases between. This CDR3 comprises 14 residues. CDR1 and CDR2 from the germline V gene are LGHDT and YNNKEL (reference sequence). The CDR3: CASSPGRVANTIYF. CDR3 in DNA: TGTGCCAGCAGCCCCGGCAGGGTGGCAAACACCATATATTTT.